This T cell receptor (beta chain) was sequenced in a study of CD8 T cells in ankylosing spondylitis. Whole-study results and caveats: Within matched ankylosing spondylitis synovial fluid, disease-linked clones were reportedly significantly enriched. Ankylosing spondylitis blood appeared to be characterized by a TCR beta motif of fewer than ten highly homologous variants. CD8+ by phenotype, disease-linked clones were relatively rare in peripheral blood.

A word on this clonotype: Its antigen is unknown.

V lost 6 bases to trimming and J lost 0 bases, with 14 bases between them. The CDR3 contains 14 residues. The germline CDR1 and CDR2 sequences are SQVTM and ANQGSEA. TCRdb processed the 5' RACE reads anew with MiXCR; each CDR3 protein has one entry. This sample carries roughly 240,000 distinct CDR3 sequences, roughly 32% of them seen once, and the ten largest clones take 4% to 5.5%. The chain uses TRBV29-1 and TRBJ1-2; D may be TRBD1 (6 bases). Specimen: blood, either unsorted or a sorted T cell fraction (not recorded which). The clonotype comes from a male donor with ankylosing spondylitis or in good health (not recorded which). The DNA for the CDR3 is TGCAGCGTCAAGGGGGGGGAACCTAACTATGGCTACACCTTC. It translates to CSVKGGEPNYGYTF.